These 18 T cell receptor beta chains came from one sample sequenced in a study of identical twins. Via MiXCR, TCRdb re-called the 5' RACE reads, giving one row per CDR3 protein. Among 690,000 or so distinct CDR3 sequences listed, 8.6% were seen once. This same sample was also part of a study on yellow fever vaccine responses in identical twins.

The sequenced sample was PBMCs. The receptors here all came from a young woman in good health.

The sample holds many counts of this clonotype. The gene calls are TRBV20-1 and TRBJ1-2, with D hard to call. Deletions cut 7 bases from V and 2 bases from J, with 23 bases between. The CDR3 loop spans 16 amino acids. Looked up from germline, CDR1 is DFQATT and CDR2 is SNEGSKA (reference sequence). The CDR3, as DNA: TGCAGTGTCCCAAGTACAGAAATACACAAAAACTATGGCTACACCTTC. It specifies CSVPSTEIHKNYGYTF.

This clonotype was seen a handful of times. This sequence joins TRBV15 and TRBJ1-1, with 8 bases fitting TRBD1. This CDR3 is 14 amino acids long. Per the germline V gene, CDR1 is LNHNV and CDR2 is YYDKDF (reference sequence). V dropped 4 bases and J dropped 4; count of bases not matched to a gene: 5. CDR3 amino acids: CATSTDRGGTEAFF. For the CDR3, the DNA is TGTGCCACCAGCACCGACAGGGGAGGCACTGAAGCTTTCTTT. Full variable domain (remainder filled in from reference TRBV15 and TRBJ1-1): DAMVIQNPRYQVTQFGKPVTLSCSQTLNHNVMYWYQQKSSQAPKLLFHYYDKDFNNEADTPDNFQSRRPNTSFCFLDIRSPGLGDTAMYLCATSTDRGGTEAFFGQGTRLTVV.

This clonotype was counted a few times. The chain combines TRBV6-1 with TRBJ2-6; D remains unclear. Trimming left V 1 base short and J 0 bases short, with 13 bases between. The CDR3 has 18 amino acids. Germline V gene data show CDR1 as MNHNS and CDR2 as SASEGT. The CDR3 DNA reads TGTGCCAGCAGTGAAGTGGGCAACCACTTCTCTGGGGCCAACGTCCTGACTTTC. Its protein product is CASSEVGNHFSGANVLTF.

V usage is TRBV28 and J usage is TRBJ2-3; 11 nucleotides line up with TRBD2. Per the germline V gene, CDR1 is MDHEN and CDR2 is SYDVKM. V gave up 8 bases and J gave up 12 bases; unmatched junction bases: 16. This CDR3 comprises 15 residues. The CDR3 nucleotides read TGTGCCAGCCTTGGAGCTAGCGGGGGGCCGTCAGCTCAGTATTTT. Translated, it gives CASLGASGGPSAQYF.

Ten or more counts support this clonotype. This rearrangement joins TRBV7-9 to TRBJ2-3, with D unresolved. The CDR3 length is 14 residues. Germline CDR1 is SEHNR and CDR2 is FQNEAQ (reference sequence). The ends were cut back, 7 bases at V and 2 bases at J, with 13 bases in the middle. The CDR3 protein is CASNTWPNTDTQYF. The CDR3 region has the DNA TGTGCCAGCAACACCTGGCCTAACACAGATACGCAGTATTTT.

This chain joins TRBV11-2 and TRBJ2-7; 7 nucleotides align to TRBD1. After removal of 7 bases from V and 6 bases from J, the junction contained 12 bases not matched to a gene. Germline V gene data show CDR1 as SGHAT and CDR2 as FQNNGV. The CDR3 sequence is 14 residues long. CDR3 sequence: CASTEDSRGLEQYF. The CDR3 DNA is TGTGCCAGCACCGAGGACAGTAGGGGGCTCGAGCAGTACTTC.

This clonotype was recorded many times. The chain couples TRBV20-1 to TRBJ2-1; 11 bases are a match to TRBD2. V trimming: 5 bases; J trimming: 2 bases; junction bases outside the gene matches: 5. CDR3 size: 15 residues. The germline V gene has CDR1 DFQATT and CDR2 SNEGSKA (reference sequence). CDR3 sequence: CSAASGRTPYNEQFF. In DNA form, the CDR3 reads TGCAGTGCTGCTAGCGGGAGGACGCCCTACAATGAGCAGTTCTTC.

There are a few counts of this clonotype. This rearrangement joins TRBV2 to TRBJ2-2, with 9 bases identical to TRBD1. Germline values: CDR1 SNHLY, CDR2 FYNNEI. The length of the CDR3 is 15 residues. J lost 5 bases, V lost 2 bases, and 3 bases had no gene match. The DNA for the CDR3 is TGTGCCAGCAGTGAATACAGGGGGCGGACCGGGGAGCTGTTTTTT. Translated, it gives CASSEYRGRTGELFF.

This clonotype was seen a handful of times. V and J are TRBV20-1 and TRBJ1-5; D is possibly TRBD1 (6 bases). Trimming cost V 5 bases and J 1 base, with 9 bases left between them. CDR1 DFQATT and CDR2 SNEGSKA come from the germline V gene (reference sequence). This CDR3 spans 13 amino acids. This chain's CDR3 is CSAQDSSNQPQHF. In nucleotides, the CDR3 is TGCAGTGCTCAGGACAGCAGCAATCAGCCCCAGCATTTT.

This clonotype appeared a few times. The rearrangement joins TRBV5-1 to TRBJ2-2; TRBD2 agrees at 14 bases. The junction had 10 bases not matched to a gene; V was cut back by 4 bases and J by 8 bases. The CDR3 is 17 residues long. CDR1 SGHRS and CDR2 YFSETQ come from the germline V gene. The CDR3 nucleotides are TGCGCCAGCAGCCCCGGGACTAGCGGGGGCTTGACGGGGGAGCTGTTTTTT. Protein product: CASSPGTSGGLTGELFF.

This clonotype has just a few counts. The CDR3 nucleotides are TGTGCCAGCAGTTTAGCCCCAGGGGGCGGCGAAGCTTTCTTT. It yields the protein CASSLAPGGGEAFF. This rearrangement joins TRBV12-3 or TRBV12-4 to TRBJ1-1; 8 positions agree with TRBD1. The ends lost 0 bases at V and 8 bases at J; junction bases unmatched: 5. CDR3 length: 14 amino acids.

In regard to this clonotype: At one of its ends the junction is not consistent with the germline gene, which may arise from a read error. This sequence joins TRBV7-2 and TRBJ2-1; 9 nucleotides match TRBD2. Germline loops: CDR1 SGHTA, CDR2 FQGNSA. The length of the CDR3 is 17 residues. In DNA form, the CDR3 reads TGTGCCAGCAGCCACCCGGGGGGCGGGGGGGCGAAGAATGAGCACTTCTTC. Protein sequence: CASSHPGGGGAKNEHFF. Full variable domain (remainder filled in from reference TRBV7-2 and TRBJ2-1): GAGVSQSPSNKVTEKGKDVELRCDPISGHTALYWYRQSLGQGLEFLIYFQGNSAPDKSGLPSDRFSAERTGGSVSTLTIQRTQQEDSAVYLCASSHPGGGGAKNEHFFGPGTRLTVL.

This clonotype occurred a few times. The CDR3 protein is CASSLSFSDTQYF. DNA for the CDR3: TGTGCCAGCAGCTTGTCGTTCTCAGATACGCAGTATTTT. The V and J genes are TRBV5-5 and TRBJ2-3; D gene unclear. Trimming stripped 1 base from V and 4 bases from J, with 7 bases between. The germline V gene has CDR1 SGHKS and CDR2 YYEKEE (reference sequence). The CDR3 has 13 amino acids.

The gene calls are TRBV6-2 or TRBV6-3 and TRBJ2-4, with a possible D match to TRBD2 (6 bases). This CDR3 is 16 amino acids long. Trimming shortened V by 2 bases and J by 8 bases, and 19 bases separated the two germline ends. Germline CDR1 and CDR2: MNHEY and SVGEGT. The CDR3 DNA reads TGTGCCAGCAGTTACGGCGCAGCCCGAGGGGAGGACATTCAGTACTTC. Translation: CASSYGAARGEDIQYF.

The chain carries TRBV4-2 and TRBJ2-2; TRBD2 matches 14 bases. Germline CDR1 reads LGHNA; CDR2 reads YNFKEQ. The CDR3 consists of 19 residues. The trim removed 1 base at V and 4 bases at J, leaving 8 bases unmatched. DNA for the CDR3: TGTGCCAGCAGCCAAGTGACTAGCGGGGGGGCACGCGGCACCGGGGAGCTGTTTTTT. It specifies CASSQVTSGGARGTGELFF.

The V and J genes are TRBV11-1 and TRBJ2-1; 8 bases map to TRBD2. The V and J ends lost 5 bases and 0 bases, in that order; junction bases with no gene match: 12. Per germline, CDR1 SGHAT and CDR2 FQDESV (reference sequence). This CDR3 is built from 18 residues. CDR3 sequence: CASSIDTIAGSSYNEQFF. The CDR3 nucleotides are TGTGCCAGCAGCATCGATACGATAGCGGGAAGCTCCTACAATGAGCAGTTCTTC.

The V and J genes are TRBV20-1 and TRBJ2-5; TRBD2 might be the D (8 bases). Trimming removed 6 bases at V and 4 bases at J, with 21 bases between. Germline values: CDR1 DFQATT, CDR2 SNEGSKA (reference sequence). The CDR3 is 15 amino acids. CDR3 protein: CSAGGGAGALETQYF. CDR3 bases: TGCAGTGCAGGGGGCGGAGCGGGAGCGTTAGAGACCCAGTACTTC.

This rearrangement joins TRBV7-9 to TRBJ1-5; D gene uncertain. The CDR3 spans 12 residues. The germline gives CDR1 SEHNR, CDR2 FQNEAQ (reference sequence). Between the trimmed V and J ends, which lost 6 bases and 7 bases, there was a span of 10 bases. The CDR3 coding sequence is TGTGCCAGCAGACTCGGGAACCAGCCCCAGCATTTT. It specifies CASRLGNQPQHF.